Shown below are 5 T cell receptor beta chains from a single sample sequenced in a study of T-cell reconstitution after alpha-beta-depleted transplantation in children. A TCRbeta library incorporating unique molecular identifiers was prepared. TCRdb re-called the PCR reads through MiXCR, storing one row per CDR3 protein. The table records about 360,000 distinct CDR3 sequences, roughly 13% of them present only once. The sample consisted of PBMCs, taken from the stem cell graft. These receptors all come from a human donor who donated a stem cell graft to a child with Fanconi anemia.

The chain employs TRBV29-1 and TRBJ2-2, with TRBD1 matching 9 bases. Germline CDR1 and CDR2: SQVTM and ANQGSEA. After removal of 6 bases from V and 1 base from J, the junction contained 3 bases not matched to a gene. The CDR3 loop spans 14 amino acids. DNA of the CDR3: TGCAGCGTCGGGACAGGGATGAACACCGGGGAGCTGTTTTTT. Translation gives CSVGTGMNTGELFF.

This clonotype was counted a few times. The chain has TRBV11-2 and TRBJ2-1; D gene unclear. CDR1 is SGHAT and CDR2 is FQNNGV in the germline V gene. Trimming cost V 2 bases and J 0 bases, with 14 bases left between them. The CDR3 extends over 17 amino acids. The CDR3 nucleotides read TGTGCCAGCAGCTTACGGACCTCCGGATACTCCTACAATGAGCAGTTCTTC. Its protein product is CASSLRTSGYSYNEQFF.

The chain carries TRBV7-2 and TRBJ2-2; 8 bases fit TRBD1. The CDR3 length is 17 residues. The V and J ends lost 1 base and 7 bases, in that order; junction bases with no gene match: 11. CDR1 and CDR2 (germline): SGHTA, FQGNSA. CDR3 nucleotides: TGTGCCAGCAGCTTAGTATCCGGACAGGGCGGAGGCGGGGAGCTGTTTTTT. Translation gives CASSLVSGQGGGGELFF.

This clonotype was found many times. The V gene is TRBV27, the J gene TRBJ2-1; 7 bases match TRBD1. There are 13 residues in the CDR3. After removal of 5 bases from V and 4 bases from J, the junction contained 2 bases not matched to a gene. Germline lookup yields CDR1 MNHEY and CDR2 SMNVEV (reference sequence). This CDR3 is CASSVGQYNEQFF. CDR3 DNA: TGTGCCAGCAGTGTGGGACAGTACAATGAGCAGTTCTTC.

This clonotype was recorded a few times. J is TRBJ1-2 and V is TRBV28; 9 positions agree with TRBD1. V dropped 7 bases and J dropped 3; count of bases not matched to a gene: 6. In germline, CDR1 is MDHEN, CDR2 SYDVKM. This CDR3 has 14 amino acids. CDR3 loop: CASNQQGADYGYTF. CDR3 in DNA: TGTGCCAGCAACCAACAGGGGGCTGACTATGGCTACACCTTC.